This TCR beta chain is from a study of OX40 agonist ivuxolimab in advanced cancers. Study at large: Mean age approximately 66 years, range roughly 20 to 85; 82.7% male.

Trimming cost V 8 bases and J 4 bases, with 20 bases left between them. The CDR3 has 16 residues. Germline V lookup: CDR1 SNHLY, CDR2 FYNNEI. Method: immunoSEQ multiplex PCR; TCRdb's copy keeps in-frame clones and lacks some. Altogether roughly 68,000 clones are present, around 87% being singletons, with the ten largest covering around 15%. Findings and caveats of the study: CD4+ and CD8+ blood T cells expanded clonally by week 6 at 0.1 to 3.0 mg/kg.

In the case of this clone: Antigen: not known.

Sequencing was performed on CD4+ or CD8+ T cells sorted from blood, taken in a trial of the OX40 agonist ivuxolimab. The source of this sequence is an adult with an advanced solid tumor such as melanoma, head and neck, liver or kidney cancer. The chain carries TRBV2 and TRBJ1-4; D remains ambiguous. The CDR3 coding sequence is TGTGCCAGCTTTCACGATCCGGCGGCACTTAATGAAAAACTGTTTTTT. Its protein product is CASFHDPAALNEKLFF.